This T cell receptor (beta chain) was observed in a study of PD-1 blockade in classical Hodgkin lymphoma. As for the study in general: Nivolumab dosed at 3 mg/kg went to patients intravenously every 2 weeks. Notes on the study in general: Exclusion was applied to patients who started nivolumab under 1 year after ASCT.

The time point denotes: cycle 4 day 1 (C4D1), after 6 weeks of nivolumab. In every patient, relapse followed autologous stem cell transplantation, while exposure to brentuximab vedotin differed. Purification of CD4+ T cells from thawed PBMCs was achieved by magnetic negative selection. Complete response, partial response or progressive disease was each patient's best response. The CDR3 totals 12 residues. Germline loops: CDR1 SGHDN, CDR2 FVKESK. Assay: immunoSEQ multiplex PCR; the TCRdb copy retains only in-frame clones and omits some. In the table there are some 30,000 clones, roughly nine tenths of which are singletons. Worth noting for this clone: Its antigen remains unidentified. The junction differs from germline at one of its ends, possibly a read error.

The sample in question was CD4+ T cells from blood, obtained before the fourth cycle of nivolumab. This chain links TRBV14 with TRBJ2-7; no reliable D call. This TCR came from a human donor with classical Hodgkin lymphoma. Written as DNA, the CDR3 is TGTGCCAGCAGCCAAGCCGCAGGTCGATTGCGCTTC. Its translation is CASSQAAGRLRF. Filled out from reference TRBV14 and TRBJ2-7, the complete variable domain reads EAGVTQFPSHSVIEKGQTVTLRCDPISGHDNLYWYRRVMGKEIKFLLHFVKESKQDESGMPNNRFLAERTGGTYSTLKVQPAELEDSGVYFCASSQAAGRLRFGPGTRLTVT.